This entry features one TCR beta chain sequence. The antigen remains unidentified. PCR was performed using 60 Vbeta and 13 Jbeta primers. The method was immunoSEQ multiplex PCR; TCRdb's version includes in-frame clones alone and lacks a portion of them. The profile covers around 90,000 clones, with 82% appearing a single time and approximately 3.6% taken by the ten largest. This sample is drawn from a study of cytomegalovirus exposure and HLA in healthy donors. Study conclusions and caveats: Listed as cytomegalovirus-associated were 150 or so TCR beta chains.

Germline V gives CDR1 SGHRS, CDR2 YFSETQ. The CDR3 covers 13 residues. V dropped 7 bases and J dropped 5; count of bases not matched to a gene: 5. The chain combines TRBV5-1 with TRBJ1-1; 10 positions match TRBD1. Sequencing input: PBMCs. The TCR originated in a man between 50 and 59 years old in good health and CMV-seronegative. The CDR3 region is CASAGQGGTEAFF. The CDR3 region has the DNA TGCGCCAGCGCAGGACAGGGGGGGACTGAAGCTTTCTTT. Supplemented by reference TRBV5-1 and TRBJ1-1, the full variable domain reads KAGVTQTPRYLIKTRGQQVTLSCSPISGHRSVSWYQQTPGQGLQFLFEYFSETQRNKGNFPGRFSGRQFSNSRSEMNVSTLELGDSALYLCASAGQGGTEAFFGQGTRLTVV.